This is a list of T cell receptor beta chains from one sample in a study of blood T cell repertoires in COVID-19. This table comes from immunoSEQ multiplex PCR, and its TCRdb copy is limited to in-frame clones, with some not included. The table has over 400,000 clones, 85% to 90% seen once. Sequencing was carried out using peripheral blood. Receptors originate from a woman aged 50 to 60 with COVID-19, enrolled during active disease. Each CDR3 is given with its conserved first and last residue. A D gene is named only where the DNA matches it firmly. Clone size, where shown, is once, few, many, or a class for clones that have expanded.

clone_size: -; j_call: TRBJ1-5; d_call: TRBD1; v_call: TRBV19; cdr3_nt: TGTGCCAGTAGTCCGGGACAGTTAAGCAATCAGCCCCAGCATTTT; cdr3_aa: CASSPGQLSNQPQHF
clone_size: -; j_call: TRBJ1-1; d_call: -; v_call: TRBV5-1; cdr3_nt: TGCGCCAGCAGCTTTGACATGAACACTGAAGCTTTCTTT; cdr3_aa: CASSFDMNTEAFF
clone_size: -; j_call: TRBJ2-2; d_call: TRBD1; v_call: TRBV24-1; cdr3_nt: TGTGCCACCAGTGACCGCGGACAGGGGGCGGGCGGGGAGCTGTTTTTT; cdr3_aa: CATSDRGQGAGGELFF
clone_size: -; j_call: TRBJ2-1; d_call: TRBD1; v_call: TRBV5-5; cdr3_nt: TGTGCCAGCAGCTCCGGTCAGGGGACAGTTCTTTACAATGAGCAGTTCTTC; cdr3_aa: CASSSGQGTVLYNEQFF
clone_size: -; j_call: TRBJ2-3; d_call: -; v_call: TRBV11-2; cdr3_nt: TGTGCCAGCAGCGCGACCGGACAGAGAGGAGATACGCAGTATTTT; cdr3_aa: CASSATGQRGDTQYF
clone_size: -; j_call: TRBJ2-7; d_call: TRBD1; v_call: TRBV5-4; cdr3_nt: TGTGCCAGCAGCTTCGGGACAGGGGGGTACGAGCAGTACTTC; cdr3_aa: CASSFGTGGYEQYF
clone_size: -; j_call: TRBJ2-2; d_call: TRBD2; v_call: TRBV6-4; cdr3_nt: TGTGCCAGCAGAAGCGGGGGCCGGGGGCCCGGGGAGCTGTTTTTT; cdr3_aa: CASRSGGRGPGELFF
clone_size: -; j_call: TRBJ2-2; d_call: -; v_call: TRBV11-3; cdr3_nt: TGTGCCAGCAGCCCGTACACCGGGGAGCTGTTTTTT; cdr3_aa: CASSPYTGELFF
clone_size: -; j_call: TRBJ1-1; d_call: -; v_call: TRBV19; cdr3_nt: TGTGCCAGTAGTACGACCCAGGGAGCTTTCTTT; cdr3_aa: CASSTTQGAFF
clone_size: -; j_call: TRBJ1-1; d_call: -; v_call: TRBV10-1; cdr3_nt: TGCGCCAGCAGTGAGTCCCCCTCTACGCGGGCTGAAGCTTTCTTT; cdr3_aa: CASSESPSTRAEAFF
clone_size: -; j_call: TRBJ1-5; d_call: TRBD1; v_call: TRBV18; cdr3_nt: TGTGCCAGCTCACTGGGACAGGGTCGCCTTGGGAGCAATCAGCCCCAGCATTTT; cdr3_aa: CASSLGQGRLGSNQPQHF
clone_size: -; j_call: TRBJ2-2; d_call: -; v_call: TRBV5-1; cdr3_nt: TGCGCCAGCACGGAAGGCGGGGCAAACACCGGGGAGCTGTTTTTT; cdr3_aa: CASTEGGANTGELFF
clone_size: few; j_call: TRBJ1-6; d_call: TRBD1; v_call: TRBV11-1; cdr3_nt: TGTGCCAGCAGCCGACTGACAGGGACACCCCTCCACTTT; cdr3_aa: CASSRLTGTPLHF
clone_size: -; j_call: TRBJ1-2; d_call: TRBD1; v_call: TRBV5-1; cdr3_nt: TGCGCCAGCAGCCCCGGGACAGGGAACTATGGCTACACCTTC; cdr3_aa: CASSPGTGNYGYTF
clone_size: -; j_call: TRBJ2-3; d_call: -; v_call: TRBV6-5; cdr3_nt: TGTGCCAGCCGAGGCGCACGTACGCAGTATTTT; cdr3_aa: CASRGARTQYF
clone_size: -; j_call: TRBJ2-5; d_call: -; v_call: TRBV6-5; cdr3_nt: TGTGCCAGCAGTTACTCAGAGGGGGGGGAGACCCAGTACTTC; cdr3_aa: CASSYSEGGETQYF
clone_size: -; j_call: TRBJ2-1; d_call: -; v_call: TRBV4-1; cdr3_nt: TGCGCCAGCAGCCAAACGGGGGGCGATGAGCAGTTCTTC; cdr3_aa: CASSQTGGDEQFF
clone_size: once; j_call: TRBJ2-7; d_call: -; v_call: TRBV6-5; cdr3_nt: TGTGCCAGCAGTTACGACAGGACCTCCTACGAGCAGTACTTC; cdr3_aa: CASSYDRTSYEQYF
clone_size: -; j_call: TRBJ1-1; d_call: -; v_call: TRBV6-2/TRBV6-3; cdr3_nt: TGTGCCAGCAGTTACGGCGGCAGGGGCGGAACTGAAGCTTTCTTT; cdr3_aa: CASSYGGRGGTEAFF
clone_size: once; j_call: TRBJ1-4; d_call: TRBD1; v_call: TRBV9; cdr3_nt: TGTGCCAGCAGCGAGACAGGGGGCCCAACTAATGAAAAACTGTTTTTT; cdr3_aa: CASSETGGPTNEKLFF
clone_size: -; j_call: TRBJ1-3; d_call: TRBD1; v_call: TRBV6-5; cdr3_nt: TGTGCCAGCAGACGACCAGGGGGCTCTGGAAACACCATATATTTT; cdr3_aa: CASRRPGGSGNTIYF
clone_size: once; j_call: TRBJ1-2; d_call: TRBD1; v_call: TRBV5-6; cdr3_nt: TGTGCCAGCAGACTGACAGGGCCCAACTATGGCTACACCTTC; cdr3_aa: CASRLTGPNYGYTF
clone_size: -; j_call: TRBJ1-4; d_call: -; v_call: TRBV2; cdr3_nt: TGTGCCAGCCTCTCCAGCAGGGCCTCCGGGTATAATGAAAAACTGTTTTTT; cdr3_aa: CASLSSRASGYNEKLFF
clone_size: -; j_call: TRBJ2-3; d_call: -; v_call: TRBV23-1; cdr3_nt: TGCGCCAGCAGTCAAACCCCCCGCAGGGGAAGTTTAACAGATACGCAGTATTTT; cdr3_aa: CASSQTPRRGSLTDTQYF
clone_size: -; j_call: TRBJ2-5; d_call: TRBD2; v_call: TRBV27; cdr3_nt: TGTGCCAGCAGTTTATTGGGGGGGGGTGCTAGAGAGACCCAGTACTTC; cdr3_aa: CASSLLGGGARETQYF
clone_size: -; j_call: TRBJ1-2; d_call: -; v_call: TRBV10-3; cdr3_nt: TGTGCCATCAGTGATAACAGGCCGGGTGACTATGGCTACACCTTC; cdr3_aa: CAISDNRPGDYGYTF
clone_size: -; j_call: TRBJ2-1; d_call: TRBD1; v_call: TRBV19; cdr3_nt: TGTGCCAGTAGTAAAGGACAGGAGAACAATGAGCAGTTCTTC; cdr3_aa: CASSKGQENNEQFF
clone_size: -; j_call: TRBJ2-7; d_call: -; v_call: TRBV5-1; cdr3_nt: TGCGCCAGCAGCCTCTTAGGGGGCGGGGCGCGCCCCTACGAGCAGTACTTC; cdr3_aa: CASSLLGGGARPYEQYF
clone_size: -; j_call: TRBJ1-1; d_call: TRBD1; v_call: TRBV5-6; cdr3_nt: TGTGCCAGCAGCCCAGGGGGGACTGAAGCTTTCTTT; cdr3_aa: CASSPGGTEAFF
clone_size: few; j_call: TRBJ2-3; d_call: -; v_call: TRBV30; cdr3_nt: TGTGCCTGGAGTGTACTTGGCGGGGGCACAGATACGCAGTATTTT; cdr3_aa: CAWSVLGGGTDTQYF
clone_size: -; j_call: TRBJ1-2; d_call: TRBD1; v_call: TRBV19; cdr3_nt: TGTGCCAGTAGTATAGGGGGGGACAGAGTTAACTATGGCTACACCTTC; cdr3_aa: CASSIGGDRVNYGYTF
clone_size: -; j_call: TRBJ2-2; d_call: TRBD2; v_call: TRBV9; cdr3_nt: TGTGCCAGCAGGGGGGCTAGCGGGGTTGCCGGGGAGCTGTTTTTT; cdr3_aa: CASRGASGVAGELFF
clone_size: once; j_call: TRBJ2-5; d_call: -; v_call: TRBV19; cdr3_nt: TGTGCCAGTAGTATAGGCCCCATGAGCGGAGAGACCCAGTACTTC; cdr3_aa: CASSIGPMSGETQYF
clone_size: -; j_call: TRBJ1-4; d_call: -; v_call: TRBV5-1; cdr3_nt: TGCGCCAGCAGATTCCAGGGTTTCGAAAATGAAAAACTGTTTTTT; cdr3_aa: CASRFQGFENEKLFF
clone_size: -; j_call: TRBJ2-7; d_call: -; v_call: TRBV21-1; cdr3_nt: TGTGCCAGCGGGGGAGGGCGCAGCTACGAGCAGTACTTC; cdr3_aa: CASGGGRSYEQYF
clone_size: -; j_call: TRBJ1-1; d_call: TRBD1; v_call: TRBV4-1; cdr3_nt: TGCGCCAGCAGCCAAGGGGGGGGCAGGGGGCGGACTGAAGCTTTCTTT; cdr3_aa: CASSQGGGRGRTEAFF
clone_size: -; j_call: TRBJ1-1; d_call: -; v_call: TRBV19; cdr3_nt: TGTGCCAGTAGTCCCCCCCCAGGCTATGAAGCTTTCTTT; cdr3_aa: CASSPPPGYEAFF
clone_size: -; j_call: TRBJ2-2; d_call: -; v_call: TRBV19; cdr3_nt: TGTGCCAGTACCCCCAGGGAAGAGGACACCGGGGAGCTGTTTTTT; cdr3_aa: CASTPREEDTGELFF
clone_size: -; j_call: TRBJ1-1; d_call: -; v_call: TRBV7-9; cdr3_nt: TGTGCCGCGTCGGAGACGACTGAAGCTTTCTTT; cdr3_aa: CAASETTEAFF
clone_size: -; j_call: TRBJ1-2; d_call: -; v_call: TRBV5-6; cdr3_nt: TGTGCCAGCAGTTCGGCCCACAGGTTCTACACCTTC; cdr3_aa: CASSSAHRFYTF
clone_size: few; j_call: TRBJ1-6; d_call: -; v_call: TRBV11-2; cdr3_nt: TGTGCCAGCAGCTTCAGAACCCCCACGGGGAATTCACCCCTCCACTTT; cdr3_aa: CASSFRTPTGNSPLHF
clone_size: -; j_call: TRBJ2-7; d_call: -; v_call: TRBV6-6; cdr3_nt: TGTGCCAGCAGTTACTCGGGGGGAGTCTACGAGCAGTACTTC; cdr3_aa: CASSYSGGVYEQYF
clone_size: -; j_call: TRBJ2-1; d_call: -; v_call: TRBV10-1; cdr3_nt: TGCGCCAGCAGTGTGGTAGCAAGTTCCTACAATGAGCAGTTCTTC; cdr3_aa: CASSVVASSYNEQFF
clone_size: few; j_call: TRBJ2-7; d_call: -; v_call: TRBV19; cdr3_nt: TGTGCCAGTAGTGCGACCCTCCGGGACTTGCAGTACTTC; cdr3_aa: CASSATLRDLQYF
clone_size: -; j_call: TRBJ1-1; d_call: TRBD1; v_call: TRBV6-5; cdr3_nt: TGTGCCAGCAATGCGAGAGGGGGCGGCACTGAAGCTTTCTTT; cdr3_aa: CASNARGGGTEAFF
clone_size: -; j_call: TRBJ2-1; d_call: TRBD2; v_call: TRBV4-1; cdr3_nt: TGCGCCAGCAGCCACCCGCCAGGAAGGACTAGCGTGGCGCATGAGCAGTTCTTC; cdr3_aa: CASSHPPGRTSVAHEQFF
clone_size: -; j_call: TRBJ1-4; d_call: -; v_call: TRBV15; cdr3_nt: TGTGCCACCAGCAGGGACAGCGAAAAACTGTTTTTT; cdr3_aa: CATSRDSEKLFF
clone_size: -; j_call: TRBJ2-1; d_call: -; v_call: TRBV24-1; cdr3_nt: TGTGCCACCAGTGATTTTCCAGATGCGGACAATGAGCAGTTCTTC; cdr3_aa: CATSDFPDADNEQFF
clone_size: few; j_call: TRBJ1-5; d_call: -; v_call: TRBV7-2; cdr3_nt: TGTGCCAGCAGTTTAGACCCAGGGGTAGAAAAGCCCCAGCATTTT; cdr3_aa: CASSLDPGVEKPQHF